This T cell receptor (beta chain) stems from a study of control samples from healthy donors and cancer patients. TCRdb's copy holds only in-frame clones and misses some; the assay was immunoSEQ multiplex PCR. The profile covers 90,000 or so clones, with roughly nine tenths appearing a single time and around 7.6% taken by the ten largest. CDR1 MNHEY and CDR2 SVGAGI come from the germline V gene. The CDR3 has 13 residues. V was shortened by 10 bases and J by 4 bases, with 15 bases between the two germline ends. V and J are TRBV6-5 and TRBJ2-3, with D unclear. The specimen sequenced was blood. This clonotype originated in a woman aged 60 to 75 in good health. The CDR3 here is CATLSKDPDTQYF. The CDR3 coding sequence is TGTGCCACCCTTTCTAAGGATCCAGATACGCAGTATTTT.